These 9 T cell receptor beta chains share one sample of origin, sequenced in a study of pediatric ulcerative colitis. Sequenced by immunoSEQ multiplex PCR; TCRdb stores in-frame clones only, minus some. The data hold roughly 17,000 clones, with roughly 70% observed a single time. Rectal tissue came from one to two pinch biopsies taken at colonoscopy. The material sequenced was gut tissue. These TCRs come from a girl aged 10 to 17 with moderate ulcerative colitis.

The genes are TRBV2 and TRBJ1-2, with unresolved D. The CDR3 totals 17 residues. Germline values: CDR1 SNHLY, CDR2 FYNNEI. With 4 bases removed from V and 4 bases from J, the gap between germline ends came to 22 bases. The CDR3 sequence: CASSVQFSGSLFYGYTF. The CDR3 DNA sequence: TGTGCCAGCAGTGTTCAGTTTTCCGGGAGTCTTTTCTATGGCTACACCTTC.

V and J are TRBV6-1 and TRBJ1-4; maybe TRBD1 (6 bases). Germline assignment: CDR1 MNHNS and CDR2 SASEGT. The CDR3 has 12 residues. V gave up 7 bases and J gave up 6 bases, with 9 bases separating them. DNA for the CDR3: TGTGCCAGCACCAGGGGATATGAAAAACTGTTTTTT. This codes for CASTRGYEKLFF.

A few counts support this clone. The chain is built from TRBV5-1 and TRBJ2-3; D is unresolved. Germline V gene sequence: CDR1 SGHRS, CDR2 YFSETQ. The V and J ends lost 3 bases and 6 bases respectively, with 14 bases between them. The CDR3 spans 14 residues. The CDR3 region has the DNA TGCGCCAGCAGCTCCCAGTCCGGGTCGGATACGCAGTATTTT. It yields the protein CASSSQSGSDTQYF.

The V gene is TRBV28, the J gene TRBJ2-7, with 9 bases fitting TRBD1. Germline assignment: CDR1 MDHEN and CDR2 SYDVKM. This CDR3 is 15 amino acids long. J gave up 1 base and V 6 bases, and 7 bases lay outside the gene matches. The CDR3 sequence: CASRSTGTGSYEQYF. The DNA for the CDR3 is TGTGCCAGCAGATCCACCGGGACAGGGTCCTACGAGCAGTACTTC.

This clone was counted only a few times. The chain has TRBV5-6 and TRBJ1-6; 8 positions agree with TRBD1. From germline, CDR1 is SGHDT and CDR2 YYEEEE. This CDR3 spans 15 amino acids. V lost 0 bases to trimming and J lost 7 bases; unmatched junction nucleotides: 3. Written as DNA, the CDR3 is TGTGCCAGCAGCTTGGGAGACAGGGGCAATTCACCCCTCCACTTT. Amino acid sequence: CASSLGDRGNSPLHF.

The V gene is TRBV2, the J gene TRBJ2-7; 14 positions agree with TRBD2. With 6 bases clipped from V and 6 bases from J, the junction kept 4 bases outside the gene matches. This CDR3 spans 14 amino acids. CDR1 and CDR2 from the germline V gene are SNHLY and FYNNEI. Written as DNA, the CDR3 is TGTGCCAGCAGCCGACTAGCGGGAGGGGGCGAGCAGTACTTC. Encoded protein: CASSRLAGGGEQYF.

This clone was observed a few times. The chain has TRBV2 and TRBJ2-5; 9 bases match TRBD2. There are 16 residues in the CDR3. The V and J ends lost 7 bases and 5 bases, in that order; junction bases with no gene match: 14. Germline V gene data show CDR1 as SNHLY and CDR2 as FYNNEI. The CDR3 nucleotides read TGTGCCAGCAAAGGGATAGCGGGGGAGGCCTGGGAGACCCAGTACTTC. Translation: CASKGIAGEAWETQYF.

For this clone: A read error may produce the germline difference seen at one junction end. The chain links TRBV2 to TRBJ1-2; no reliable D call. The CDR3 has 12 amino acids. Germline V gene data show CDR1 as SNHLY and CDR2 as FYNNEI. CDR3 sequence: CASSEVNYGYTF. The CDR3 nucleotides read TGTGCCAGCAGCGAAGTTAACTATGGCTACACCTTC.

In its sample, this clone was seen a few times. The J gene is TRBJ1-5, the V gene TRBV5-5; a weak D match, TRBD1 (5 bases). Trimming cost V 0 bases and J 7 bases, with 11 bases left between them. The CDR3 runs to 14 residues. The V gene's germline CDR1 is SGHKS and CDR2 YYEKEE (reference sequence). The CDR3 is CASSLVGGEQPQHF. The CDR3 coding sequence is TGTGCCAGCAGCTTGGTGGGAGGGGAGCAGCCCCAGCATTTT.